This entry describes one T cell receptor (beta chain). Its antigen remains unknown. This entry belongs to a study of cytomegalovirus exposure and HLA in healthy donors. At the level of the study: An analysis done earlier identified about 120 million unique TCR beta sequences from about 180 million T cells. Genotyping of 430 or so donors showed that 80% to 90% belonged to the Caucasian-associated ancestry cluster. General study results and limits: Most TCR sequences showed up rarely, but some public TCRs showed up in many donors. Later work associated more than 15,000 TCR beta sequences with HLA alleles at 0.05 false discovery rate.

This CDR3 region has 16 residues. Trimming took 3 bases from V and 4 from J, leaving 15 bases between them. The germline CDR1 and CDR2 sequences are MNHNS and SASEGT. The PCR had 60 Vbeta and 13 Jbeta primers. The repertoire was sequenced with immunoSEQ multiplex PCR; TCRdb's copy has only in-frame clones and lacks some. This table holds about 130,000 clones, approximately 80% found once. The chain uses TRBV6-1 and TRBJ1-4; perhaps TRBD1 as D (5 bases). The TCR originated in a female donor in good health and CMV-seronegative. The sample comprised PBMCs. This CDR3 is CASSDHGGGINEKLFF. CDR3 coding DNA: TGTGCCAGCAGTGATCATGGGGGGGGGATTAATGAAAAACTGTTTTTT.